The 17 T cell receptor beta chains below all came from one sample that was sequenced in a study of identical twins. TCRdb processed the 5' RACE reads anew with MiXCR; each CDR3 protein has one entry. Of about 570,000 distinct CDR3 sequences listed, nearly 10% are singletons. This sample was shared with a second study, whose subject was yellow fever vaccine responses in identical twins.

The material sequenced was PBMCs. The receptors derive from a woman between 18 and 30 years old in good health.

This clonotype has a count of ten or more. The genes are TRBV3-1 and TRBJ2-1; 9 positions match TRBD2. V shed 7 bases and J 5 bases; nucleotides not matched to a gene: 12. CDR1 is LGHDT, CDR2 YNNKEL, per germline (reference sequence). The CDR3 totals 16 residues. The CDR3 nucleotides read TGTGCCAGCAACTTCTTACGCGGGGGGGCCCACAATGAGCAGTTCTTC. It is translated as CASNFLRGGAHNEQFF.

This clonotype was counted at least ten times. The genes are TRBV7-9 and TRBJ2-2; 8 bases match TRBD1. The germline V gene has CDR1 SEHNR and CDR2 FQNEAQ (reference sequence). The CDR3 covers 15 residues. The V gene end was trimmed by 8 bases and the J gene end by 7 bases; junction bases not matched to a gene: 12. The CDR3 protein is CASLKADRGDGELFF. The CDR3 bases are TGTGCCAGCTTGAAGGCCGACAGGGGAGACGGGGAGCTGTTTTTT.

This clonotype was observed a handful of times. This sequence joins TRBV3-1 and TRBJ1-1; 11 bases align to TRBD1. Germline values: CDR1 LGHDT, CDR2 YNNKEL (reference sequence). J gave up 7 bases and V 5 bases, and 6 bases lay outside the gene matches. The CDR3 runs to 14 residues. CDR3 bases: TGTGCCAGCAGCTCGACGGACAGGGGGCTTGAAGCTTTCTTT. Protein: CASSSTDRGLEAFF.

This clonotype was seen a handful of times. The V and J genes are TRBV4-1 and TRBJ2-1; D remains ambiguous. This CDR3 region has 17 residues. The germline gives CDR1 MGHRA, CDR2 YSYEKL. The ends were cut back, 0 bases at V and 7 bases at J, with 19 bases in the middle. CDR3 coding DNA: TGCGCCAGCAGCCAAGATGGCAGTTACGTTTTTGATAATGAGCAGTTCTTC. The encoded protein is CASSQDGSYVFDNEQFF.

The V gene is TRBV30, the J gene TRBJ2-5; 9 positions match TRBD1. Trimming cost V 6 bases and J 5 bases; bases outside gene matches: 13. Germline V CDR1 and CDR2: GTSNPN, SVGIG (reference sequence). The CDR3 consists of 15 residues. DNA for the CDR3: TGTGCCTGCTCCTCGACAGGGGGTTTTTGGGAGACCCAGTACTTC. Residues: CACSSTGGFWETQYF.

This clonotype was seen at least ten times. The DNA for the CDR3 is TGTGCCAGCACCCGAGGGCGTGGATTCGCCGAAGCTTTCTTT. Its translation is CASTRGRGFAEAFF. The chain links TRBV7-9 to TRBJ1-1; no definite D call. Deletions cut 7 bases from V and 8 bases from J, with 20 bases between. CDR1 and CDR2 (germline): SEHNR, FQNEAQ (reference sequence). The CDR3 extends over 14 amino acids.

This clonotype has only a few counts. The chain employs TRBV25-1 and TRBJ2-7; D is unresolved. In germline, CDR1 is MGHDK, CDR2 SYGVNS. Trimming shortened V by 9 bases and J by 3 bases, and 24 bases separated the two germline ends. The CDR3 contains 16 residues. The CDR3 DNA sequence: TGTGCCAGTTCTACGGGTTTTTCGACCAAAGGCTACGAGCAGTACTTC. Its protein is CASSTGFSTKGYEQYF.

CDR3 nucleotides: TGTGCCAGCAGCCAAGACAGCGGAGCGGGGACCACAGATACGCAGTATTTT. Protein product: CASSQDSGAGTTDTQYF. The chain carries TRBV3-1 and TRBJ2-3, with 7 nucleotides matching TRBD2. Germline CDR1 reads LGHDT; CDR2 reads YNNKEL (reference sequence). Germline trimming cut 0 bases from V and 2 bases from J; bases unmatched to any gene: 8. The CDR3 totals 17 residues.

V gene TRBV12-3 or TRBV12-4 combines with J gene TRBJ2-5, with TRBD1 as a possible D gene (6 bases). The CDR3 spans 16 residues. The germline V and J ends were trimmed by 6 bases and 1 base, with 18 bases remaining between them. CDR3 residues: CASRPTGMGPQETQYF. The CDR3 nucleotides are TGTGCCAGCAGGCCAACAGGGATGGGGCCCCAAGAGACCCAGTACTTC.

J is TRBJ2-5 and V is TRBV20-1; D is possibly TRBD1 (5 bases). This CDR3 region has 12 residues. Per the germline V gene, CDR1 is DFQATT and CDR2 is SNEGSKA (reference sequence). Trimming removed 6 bases at V and 2 bases at J, with 10 bases between. The CDR3 DNA reads as TGCAGTGCCCCCAGGGCGCAAGAGACCCAGTACTTC. Its translation: CSAPRAQETQYF.

This clonotype was picked up a small number of times. This chain uses TRBV7-2 with TRBJ2-4; 12 bases line up with TRBD2. J lost 9 bases, V lost 0 bases, and 3 bases had no gene match. This CDR3 comprises 15 residues. The germline gives CDR1 SGHTA, CDR2 FQGNSA. In DNA, the CDR3 is TGTGCCAGCAGCTTAGCCCTAGCGGGGGGGGGCATTCAGTACTTC. As protein: CASSLALAGGGIQYF.

This clonotype was counted many times. J is TRBJ1-1 and V is TRBV7-2, with D tentatively TRBD1 (6 bases). Germline assignment: CDR1 SGHTA and CDR2 FQGNSA. Deletions cut 5 bases from V and 2 bases from J, with 12 bases between. The CDR3 is made up of 14 amino acids. The chain's CDR3 is CASSTGTSNTEAFF. CDR3 nucleotide sequence: TGTGCCAGCAGCACAGGGACCTCTAACACTGAAGCTTTCTTT.

The rearrangement links TRBV7-9 to TRBJ2-1; D is uncertain. V lost 7 bases and J lost 6, with 13 bases in between. The germline V gene has CDR1 SEHNR and CDR2 FQNEAQ (reference sequence). The CDR3 consists of 13 residues. The CDR3 DNA is TGTGCCAGCACCCCCCCGGCTAGCAATGAGCAGTTCTTC. It specifies CASTPPASNEQFF.

This chain uses TRBV25-1 with TRBJ2-7; 8 nucleotides agree with TRBD1. The germline V gene encodes CDR1 MGHDK and CDR2 SYGVNS. V trimming: 8 bases; J trimming: 5 bases; junction bases outside the gene matches: 14. The CDR3 totals 15 residues. CDR3 DNA sequence: TGTGCCAGCGTCCCACAGGGGGTTAAACTCCACGAGCAGTACTTC. Translating it yields CASVPQGVKLHEQYF.

This clonotype was observed many times. The V gene is TRBV2, the J gene TRBJ1-5; D remains unclear. Trimming stripped 3 bases from V and 1 base from J, with 10 bases between. The CDR3 consists of 15 residues. CDR1 and CDR2 from the germline V gene are SNHLY and FYNNEI. CDR3 loop: CASSERSLSNQPQHF. CDR3 nucleotide sequence: TGTGCCAGCAGTGAGAGATCCTTGAGCAATCAGCCCCAGCATTTT.

This rearrangement joins TRBV4-2 to TRBJ2-1; 10 bases map to TRBD1. The ends lost 4 bases at V and 6 bases at J; junction bases unmatched: 6. Looked up from germline, CDR1 is LGHNA and CDR2 is YNFKEQ. The CDR3 contains 15 residues. The CDR3 nucleotides are TGTGCCAGCAGCCCGCGGACAGGGGGGGGCAATGAGCAGTTCTTC. This encodes CASSPRTGGGNEQFF.

This clonotype was seen repeatedly, ten times or more. This chain links TRBV12-3 or TRBV12-4 with TRBJ2-1; D tentatively fits TRBD1 or TRBD2 (5 bases each). The CDR3 has 13 residues. Trimming stripped 7 bases from V and 5 bases from J, with 12 bases between. The CDR3 region is CASTLGRNNEQFF. DNA of the CDR3: TGTGCCAGCACCCTGGGACGGAACAATGAGCAGTTCTTC.